This entry lists 29 T cell receptor beta chains sequenced from one sample in a study of blood T cell repertoires in COVID-19. Clones were read by immunoSEQ multiplex PCR, and TCRdb kept only the in-frame ones, dropping some. The profile covers approximately 170,000 clones, with around four fifths appearing a single time and less than 3.5% taken by the ten largest. Material for sequencing was peripheral blood. The receptor source for this set is an elderly woman with COVID-19, enrolled during active disease.

This chain connects TRBV15 to TRBJ2-2; 9 nucleotides match TRBD1. CDR1 and CDR2 from the germline V gene are LNHNV and YYDKDF (reference sequence). The CDR3 spans 16 residues. The trim removed 3 bases at V and 3 bases at J, leaving 5 bases unmatched. The CDR3 DNA follows: TGTGCCACCAGCAGGGGCACAGGGGGCTACACCGGGGAGCTGTTTTTT. This sequence encodes CATSRGTGGYTGELFF. Drawing the rest from reference TRBV15 and TRBJ2-2, the complete variable domain is DAMVIQNPRYQVTQFGKPVTLSCSQTLNHNVMYWYQQKSSQAPKLLFHYYDKDFNNEADTPDNFQSRRPNTSFCFLDIRSPGLGDTAMYLCATSRGTGGYTGELFFGEGSRLTVL.

V is TRBV28 and J is TRBJ1-2; TRBD1 is a possible D gene (6 bases). The CDR3 totals 11 residues. V was clipped by 7 bases and J by 8 bases, with 11 bases between them. Germline V gene lookup returns CDR1 MDHEN and CDR2 SYDVKM. The CDR3 nucleotides are TGTGCCAGCAATACAGGGTACGGCTACACCTTC. Its translation: CASNTGYGYTF.

This sequence joins TRBV6-6 and TRBJ1-3; TRBD1 might be the D (5 bases). CDR1 MNHNY and CDR2 SVGAGI come from the germline V gene (reference sequence). With 6 bases removed from V and 3 bases from J, the gap between germline ends came to 12 bases. This CDR3 is 14 amino acids long. The CDR3 DNA reads TGTGCCAGCAGCGAGCGGGGGTTTGGAAACACCATATATTTT. It encodes CASSERGFGNTIYF.

The chain joins TRBV30 to TRBJ2-7; weak D call: TRBD2 (6 bases). Trimming cost V 6 bases and J 6 bases, with 9 bases left between them. The CDR3 extends over 10 amino acids. Germline V gene lookup returns CDR1 GTSNPN and CDR2 SVGIG (reference sequence). The CDR3 DNA reads as TGTGCCTGCGGGGGTCCCGAGCAGTACTTC. This gives the protein CACGGPEQYF.

The rearrangement uses TRBV28 and TRBJ2-3; 7 bases map to TRBD1. Germline CDR1 is MDHEN and CDR2 is SYDVKM. V trimming: 6 bases; J trimming: 0 bases; junction bases outside the gene matches: 3. CDR3 size: 14 residues. The CDR3 region has the DNA TGTGCCAGCAGCCACAGGGGCAGCACAGATACGCAGTATTTT. It codes for CASSHRGSTDTQYF.

The chain joins TRBV6-5 to TRBJ1-2; D is uncertain. The CDR3 contains 13 residues. V lost 6 bases to trimming and J lost 8 bases, with 16 bases between them. CDR1 is MNHEY and CDR2 is SVGAGI in the germline V gene. This chain's CDR3 is CASRSRTPGGYTF. In nucleotides, the CDR3 is TGTGCCAGCAGATCAAGGACTCCTGGAGGCTACACCTTC.

The V and J genes are TRBV4-1 and TRBJ1-3; TRBD1 is a possible D gene (5 bases). With 2 bases removed from V and 4 bases from J, the gap between germline ends came to 12 bases. This CDR3 is 15 amino acids long. CDR1 is MGHRA and CDR2 is YSYEKL in the germline V gene. The CDR3 spells CASSQPQGWGNTIYF. DNA of the CDR3: TGCGCCAGCAGCCAACCCCAGGGTTGGGGAAACACCATATATTTT.

This clone has a handful of counts. The gene calls are TRBV7-2 and TRBJ1-1; 8 bases agree with TRBD1. Germline CDR1 is SGHTA and CDR2 is FQGNSA. The CDR3 consists of 14 residues. The junction had 5 bases not matched to a gene; V was cut back by 5 bases and J by 3 bases. CDR3 nucleotide sequence: TGTGCCAGCAGCCCACAGGGGGGTTACACTGAAGCTTTCTTT. Amino acids: CASSPQGGYTEAFF.

The chain uses TRBV3-1 (or the pseudogene TRBV3-2) and TRBJ2-2; TRBD1 aligns across 7 bases. J was trimmed by 8 bases and V by 4 bases; bases with no gene match: 10. The CDR3 sequence is 15 residues long. Germline V gene data show CDR1 as LGHDT and CDR2 as YNNKEL (reference sequence). The CDR3 loop reads CASSLYTGDSGELFF. In DNA, the CDR3 is TGTGCCAGCAGCCTATATACAGGGGATTCAGGGGAGCTGTTTTTT.

The rearrangement joins TRBV5-1 to TRBJ2-3, with a possible D match to TRBD2 (6 bases). This CDR3 is 15 amino acids long. Trimming shortened V by 6 bases and J by 0 bases, and 14 bases separated the two germline ends. Germline CDR1 SGHRS, CDR2 YFSETQ. In DNA, the CDR3 is TGCGCCAGCACACTGACTGGGACTAGCACAGATACGCAGTATTTT. Encoded protein: CASTLTGTSTDTQYF.

This chain uses TRBV10-1 with TRBJ1-3; 7 nucleotides agree with TRBD1. The CDR3 has 14 amino acids. Per the germline V gene, CDR1 is WNHNN and CDR2 is SYGVQD (reference sequence). V trimming: 5 bases; J trimming: 4 bases; junction bases outside the gene matches: 5. The CDR3 DNA follows: TGCGCCAGCAGTCCCGGACAGGCAGGAAACACCATATATTTT. As protein: CASSPGQAGNTIYF.

The chain has TRBV5-4 and TRBJ1-1; D is perhaps TRBD1 (5 bases). The CDR3 extends over 14 amino acids. The V gene lost 0 bases and the J gene lost 7 bases, with 13 bases spanning the gap. CDR1 is SGHNT, CDR2 YYREEE, per germline (reference sequence). The CDR3 reads CASSLGSGFGEAFF. For the CDR3, the DNA is TGTGCCAGCAGCTTGGGATCAGGGTTCGGTGAAGCTTTCTTT.

J is TRBJ2-3 and V is TRBV29-1; D not resolved. The CDR3 is made up of 11 amino acids. Germline CDR1 and CDR2: SQVTM and ANQGSEA. Trimming took off 6 bases at V and 1 base at J, with 5 bases between the two ends. CDR3: CSVQGTDTQYF. The CDR3 nucleotides are TGCAGCGTCCAGGGCACAGATACGCAGTATTTT.

V gene TRBV6-5 combines with J gene TRBJ2-7; 7 bases fit TRBD1. Germline V gives CDR1 MNHEY, CDR2 SVGAGI. This CDR3 has 13 residues. The J segment lost 0 bases and the V segment lost 6 bases, leaving 2 bases of the junction unmatched. The CDR3 DNA sequence: TGTGCCAGCAGGAGGGGGCTCTCCTACGAGCAGTACTTC. Protein sequence: CASRRGLSYEQYF.

The chain combines TRBV28 with TRBJ2-1, with a weak D call TRBD2 (5 bases). The CDR3 has 13 residues. Trimming pared 6 bases from V and 8 bases from J, leaving 14 bases between. The germline V gene encodes CDR1 MDHEN and CDR2 SYDVKM. CDR3 protein: CASSPGNEDEQFF. The CDR3, as DNA: TGTGCCAGCAGCCCGGGGAACGAGGATGAGCAGTTCTTC. Drawing the rest from reference TRBV28 and TRBJ2-1, the complete variable domain is DVKVTQSSRYLVKRTGEKVFLECVQDMDHENMFWYRQDPGLGLRLIYFSYDVKMKEKGDIPEGYSVSREKKERFSLILESASTNQTSMYLCASSPGNEDEQFFGPGTRLTVL.

This chain uses TRBV7-3 with TRBJ2-2; 8 positions match TRBD2. There are 17 residues in the CDR3. In germline, CDR1 is SGHTA, CDR2 FQGTGA. The V and J ends lost 5 bases and 4 bases, in that order; junction bases with no gene match: 12. The CDR3 is CASSTAGGGSLTGELFF. The CDR3 DNA reads TGTGCCAGCAGCACCGCGGGGGGCGGGAGTCTCACCGGGGAGCTGTTTTTT.

In its sample, this clone was seen once. The V call is TRBV7-2, the J call TRBJ2-7; the match to TRBD1 covers 10 bases. Losses at the gene ends were 1 base for V and 4 bases for J; bases not matched to a gene: 1. This CDR3 is 14 amino acids long. CDR1 SGHTA and CDR2 FQGNSA come from the germline V gene. CDR3 sequence (DNA): TGTGCCAGCAGCTTAGGACAGGGGGCTTACGAGCAGTACTTC. Its translation: CASSLGQGAYEQYF.

This chain joins TRBV30 and TRBJ1-2; perhaps TRBD1 as D (6 bases). The V end was cut by 4 bases, the J end by 3 bases, with 15 bases between. Germline V gene sequence: CDR1 GTSNPN, CDR2 SVGIG (reference sequence). The CDR3 totals 14 residues. DNA for the CDR3: TGTGCCTGGACCAGGGGCAGCGCCTACTATGGCTACACCTTC. Translating it yields CAWTRGSAYYGYTF. Complete variable domain (other parts from reference TRBV30 and TRBJ1-2): SQTIHQWPATLVQPVGSPLSLECTVEGTSNPNLYWYRQAAGRGLQLLFYSVGIGQISSEVPQNLSASRPQDRQFILSSKKLLLSDSGFYLCAWTRGSAYYGYTFGSGTRLTVV.

Only a few counts were recorded for this clone. This rearrangement joins TRBV28 to TRBJ1-5, with D maybe TRBD1 (5 bases). There are 15 residues in the CDR3. In germline, CDR1 is MDHEN, CDR2 SYDVKM. V lost 5 bases to trimming and J lost 5 bases, with 16 bases between them. The CDR3 sequence: CASSPQDKGYQPQHF. The CDR3 region has the DNA TGTGCCAGCAGTCCCCAAGACAAGGGGTATCAGCCCCAGCATTTT.

The J gene is TRBJ1-6, the V gene TRBV10-3, with a possible D match to TRBD1 (6 bases). Trimming took off 11 bases at V and 8 bases at J, with 16 bases between the two ends. Germline V gene data show CDR1 as ENHRY and CDR2 as SYGVKD. This CDR3 is 13 amino acids long. This CDR3 is CAGRTVPDSPLHF. CDR3 sequence (DNA): TGTGCCGGCAGGACAGTCCCCGATTCACCCCTCCACTTT.

This chain connects TRBV19 to TRBJ1-1; the D is unclear. The CDR3 covers 13 residues. The germline V and J ends were trimmed by 3 bases and 0 bases, with 5 bases remaining between them. The germline V gene encodes CDR1 LNHDA and CDR2 SQIVND (reference sequence). CDR3 amino acids: CASSISVNTEAFF. DNA of the CDR3: TGTGCCAGTAGTATTTCGGTGAACACTGAAGCTTTCTTT.

The V gene is TRBV9, the J gene TRBJ1-6, with D tentatively TRBD1 (5 bases). Germline CDR1 reads SGDLS; CDR2 reads YYNGEE. Trimming removed 3 bases from V and 9 bases from J, with 16 bases in between. The CDR3 extends over 15 amino acids. CDR3 loop: CASSARRGDGSPLHF. The CDR3 DNA reads TGTGCCAGCAGCGCCCGCCGGGGGGATGGTTCACCCCTCCACTTT.

V gene TRBV5-1 combines with J gene TRBJ2-5; D remains ambiguous. Trimming took 2 bases from V and 1 from J, leaving 9 bases between them. The CDR3 is 14 residues long. CDR1 is SGHRS and CDR2 is YFSETQ in the germline V gene. The CDR3 loop is CASSFFPGQETQYF. The CDR3 region has the DNA TGCGCCAGCAGCTTTTTTCCAGGCCAAGAGACCCAGTACTTC.

This clone was seen just once. The chain couples TRBV13 to TRBJ2-1; 13 bases fit TRBD2. Unmatched junction bases numbered 20, after V lost 4 bases and J lost 8 bases. Germline V gene data show CDR1 as PRHDT and CDR2 as FYEKMQ (reference sequence). CDR3 length: 20 amino acids. The CDR3 DNA reads as TGTGCCAGCAGCTCCTATAAGAGGACTAGCGGGAGACGGGTATACGATGAGCAGTTCTTC. Translation: CASSSYKRTSGRRVYDEQFF.

This clone was recorded a few times. V usage is TRBV6-5 and J usage is TRBJ2-7; the match to TRBD2 covers 7 bases. From germline, CDR1 is MNHEY and CDR2 SVGAGI. The CDR3 runs 14 residues. V lost 6 bases, J lost 0 bases, and 5 bases stayed unmatched. CDR3 amino acids: CASRGGFDSYEQYF. DNA of the CDR3: TGTGCCAGCAGGGGAGGGTTTGACTCCTACGAGCAGTACTTC.

This clone occurred a few times. The CDR3 is CASSLGTWTLNTGELFF. The CDR3 nucleotides are TGTGCCAGCAGCTTGGGTACCTGGACTTTGAACACCGGGGAGCTGTTTTTT. The V gene is TRBV7-2, the J gene TRBJ2-2; D may be TRBD2 (5 bases). Germline V gene data show CDR1 as SGHTA and CDR2 as FQGNSA. This CDR3 has 17 amino acids. Trimming took 3 bases from V and 1 from J, leaving 15 bases between them.

The genes are TRBV19 and TRBJ2-7; the match to TRBD1 covers 7 bases. The trim removed 3 bases at V and 0 bases at J, leaving 8 bases unmatched. The CDR3 spans 16 residues. Germline CDR1 LNHDA, CDR2 SQIVND (reference sequence). CDR3 nucleotide sequence: TGTGCCAGTAGTATGGGGACGGGACAGCCCTCCTACGAGCAGTACTTC. Protein: CASSMGTGQPSYEQYF. Based on the CDR3 plus reference TRBV19 and TRBJ2-7, the full variable domain is DGGITQSPKYLFRKEGQNVTLSCEQNLNHDAMYWYRQDPGQGLRLIYYSQIVNDFQKGDIAEGYSVSREKKESFPLTVTSAQKNPTAFYLCASSMGTGQPSYEQYFGPGTRLTVT.

The genes are TRBV11-2 and TRBJ1-5; D not certain. The V gene's germline CDR1 is SGHAT and CDR2 FQNNGV. This CDR3 is 13 amino acids long. The V and J ends lost 1 base and 9 bases respectively, with 10 bases between them. Written as DNA, the CDR3 is TGTGCCAGCAGCTTAGCATCAGGAATGCCCCAGCATTTT. It codes for CASSLASGMPQHF.

This clone was found once. The V call is TRBV18, the J call TRBJ1-2; 7 nucleotides align to TRBD1. V lost 1 base, J lost 3 bases, and 5 bases stayed unmatched. The germline gives CDR1 KGHSH, CDR2 LQKENI. The CDR3 sequence is 15 residues long. The CDR3 nucleotides read TGTGCCAGCTCACCACTGTTAGGGGGCCACTATGGCTACACCTTC. Translating it yields CASSPLLGGHYGYTF. Combining the CDR3 with reference TRBV18 and TRBJ1-2 gives the whole variable domain NAGVMQNPRHLVRRRGQEARLRCSPMKGHSHVYWYRQLPEEGLKFMVYLQKENIIDESGMPKERFSAEFPKEGPSILRIQQVVRGDSAAYFCASSPLLGGHYGYTFGSGTRLTVV.